This T cell receptor (beta chain) was retrieved from a study of metastatic and nonmetastatic thyroid tumors. On the study more broadly: Blood and tumor or nodule tissue repertoires from malignant and benign thyroid patients were compared. Study-wide findings and caveats: Versus benign nodules, malignant thyroid tumors reportedly had significantly higher TCR beta diversity, in blood and tumor.

Note on this clone: Its matching antigen is unknown.

Authors' processing steps: Clinicopathological groups of papillary thyroid cancer showed CDR3 differences that were used to build a distant-metastasis classifier. TCRdb reanalyzed the PCR reads via MiXCR. These V and J calls rely on TCRdb rather than the paper's analysis. The profile shows under 9,000 clones, approximately 44% of them singletons. CDR1 and CDR2 from the germline V gene are MNHNS and SASEGT. Unmatched junction bases numbered 10, after V lost 10 bases and J lost 0 bases. The CDR3 is 15 amino acids. All patients were treatment-naive before thyroid surgery. The chain employs TRBV6-1 and TRBJ2-3; 7 bases are a match to TRBD2. This receptor was taken from a male donor with papillary thyroid cancer or a benign thyroid nodule (not recorded which). Some clones in this sample may be carry-over from other donors' samples. The sequenced sample consisted of tumor tissue. The CDR3 nucleotides are TGTGCCACAACGGGAACTAGCGCCAGCACAGATACGCAGTATTTT. Translating gives CATTGTSASTDTQYF.